Following are 31 T cell receptor beta chains from one sample sequenced in a study of Ad26.COV2.S vaccination and SARS-CoV-2 variants. Clones were read by immunoSEQ multiplex PCR, and TCRdb kept only the in-frame ones, dropping some. The table records around 370,000 clones, roughly 94% of them present only once. The source material was peripheral blood, sampled after recovery from COVID-19. The source is a human donor who had recovered from COVID-19.

The rearrangement joins TRBV29-1 to TRBJ2-1; D assignment may be TRBD1 or TRBD2 (5 bases each). Germline loops: CDR1 SQVTM, CDR2 ANQGSEA. Trimming stripped 6 bases from V and 8 bases from J, with 17 bases between. The length of the CDR3 is 13 residues. The CDR3 nucleotides are TGCAGCGTACGTAAGAGGGACGAACATGAGCAGTTCTTC. As protein: CSVRKRDEHEQFF.

The chain combines TRBV6-5 with TRBJ1-1, with D perhaps TRBD1 (6 bases). V was shortened by 2 bases and J by 4 bases, with 11 bases between the two germline ends. CDR3 length: 14 residues. The V gene's germline CDR1 is MNHEY and CDR2 SVGAGI. The CDR3 nucleotides read TGTGCCAGCAGTTACGATGCAGGGGTCACTGAAGCTTTCTTT. Its protein product is CASSYDAGVTEAFF.

Comment on this clone: The sample has other DNA sequences that encode this CDR3 too. This chain uses TRBV5-1 with TRBJ2-1, with a tentative D call TRBD2 (5 bases). Looked up from germline, CDR1 is SGHRS and CDR2 is YFSETQ. The CDR3 runs to 14 residues. V dropped 1 base and J dropped 3 bases, with 8 bases sitting between them. CDR3 region: CASSLSGIYNEQFF. The CDR3 nucleotides read TGCGCCAGCAGCTTGTCGGGGATCTACAATGAGCAGTTCTTC.

The J gene is TRBJ2-3, the V gene TRBV10-3, with D unclear. V lost 6 bases and J 4 bases, leaving 17 bases between the germline ends. Per germline, CDR1 ENHRY and CDR2 SYGVKD. This CDR3 has 15 residues. The CDR3 protein is CAISLDGSGPDTQYF. As DNA, the CDR3 is TGTGCCATCAGCCTAGACGGATCCGGGCCAGATACGCAGTATTTT.

V is TRBV6-5 and J is TRBJ1-1, with 7 nucleotides matching TRBD1. CDR3 size: 14 residues. Germline values: CDR1 MNHEY, CDR2 SVGAGI. V was clipped by 0 bases and J by 10 bases; unmatched bases: 8. The CDR3 region is CASSYSTRTGGAFF. The CDR3 nucleotides are TGTGCCAGCAGTTACTCGACCCGGACAGGTGGAGCTTTCTTT.

The chain carries TRBV19 and TRBJ2-3; 7 nucleotides line up with TRBD2. The CDR3 contains 16 residues. The germline CDR1 and CDR2 sequences are LNHDA and SQIVND (reference sequence). V was clipped by 0 bases and J by 4 bases; unmatched bases: 7. The CDR3 DNA reads TGTGCCAGTAGTATAGACGGACTAGTCGGGGCAGATACGCAGTATTTT. This translates into CASSIDGLVGADTQYF.

This chain uses TRBV6-1 with TRBJ2-5; D is unresolved. Germline assignment: CDR1 MNHNS and CDR2 SASEGT. CDR3 size: 13 residues. The V end lost 0 bases, the J end lost 2 bases, and 4 bases lay between the germline ends. As DNA, the CDR3 is TGTGCCAGCAGTGAAGCTTGGCAAGAGACCCAGTACTTC. Protein sequence: CASSEAWQETQYF.

This sequence joins TRBV7-2 and TRBJ2-7, with unresolved D. The CDR3 consists of 12 residues. Germline V gene lookup returns CDR1 SGHTA and CDR2 FQGNSA. V dropped 11 bases and J dropped 2 bases, with 13 bases sitting between them. CDR3 DNA: TGTGCCTCAGACGGCCCAACCTACGAGCAGTACTTC. This translates into CASDGPTYEQYF.

The CDR3 DNA reads TGTGCCAGCGGGTCCCCTAGCGGGGGCTCCTACGAGCAGTACTTC. Translation: CASGSPSGGSYEQYF. The J gene is TRBJ2-7, the V gene TRBV5-4, with 10 bases lining up with TRBD2. Trimming took 7 bases from V and 0 from J; bases not matched to a gene: 7. Germline values: CDR1 SGHNT, CDR2 YYREEE (reference sequence). There are 15 residues in the CDR3.

The chain carries TRBV27 and TRBJ2-2; 8 nucleotides line up with TRBD1. Germline CDR1 and CDR2: MNHEY and SMNVEV (reference sequence). The CDR3 covers 16 residues. The ends lost 0 bases at V and 2 bases at J; junction bases unmatched: 2. CDR3 loop: CASSLSQGANTGELFF. DNA for the CDR3: TGTGCCAGCAGTTTATCCCAGGGGGCCAACACCGGGGAGCTGTTTTTT.

This chain connects TRBV10-2 to TRBJ1-1, with 12 nucleotides matching TRBD1. The J segment lost 0 bases and the V segment lost 5 bases, leaving 7 bases of the junction unmatched. CDR1 and CDR2 (germline): WSHSY, SAAADI. The CDR3 spans 17 residues. The CDR3 region is CASSYPGQGALNTEAFF. The DNA of the CDR3 is TGCGCCAGCAGTTACCCGGGACAGGGGGCCCTGAACACTGAAGCTTTCTTT.

This chain links TRBV5-1 with TRBJ2-5, with 12 bases identical to TRBD2. After removal of 3 bases from V and 5 bases from J, the junction contained 8 bases not matched to a gene. The germline V gene encodes CDR1 SGHRS and CDR2 YFSETQ. The CDR3 runs to 16 residues. The CDR3 sequence: CASSSLLAGGGETQYF. In nucleotides, the CDR3 is TGCGCCAGCAGCTCCTTACTAGCGGGGGGCGGGGAGACCCAGTACTTC.

The chain joins TRBV7-9 to TRBJ2-2; 9 nucleotides line up with TRBD1. V trimming: 3 bases; J trimming: 6 bases; junction bases outside the gene matches: 8. CDR3 length equals 16 residues. CDR1 is SEHNR and CDR2 is FQNEAQ in the germline V gene (reference sequence). CDR3 bases: TGTGCCAGCAGCTTTACCGGGACAGGGTTTGCCGGGGAGCTGTTTTTT. Translated, it gives CASSFTGTGFAGELFF.

The CDR3 DNA reads as TGTGCCATCAGGGCCGACAGGGGGCCATTGTACAATGAGCAGTTCTTC. Its translation is CAIRADRGPLYNEQFF. The chain uses TRBV10-3 and TRBJ2-1; 10 bases are shared with TRBD1. CDR3 length equals 16 residues. J was trimmed by 4 bases and V by 6 bases; bases with no gene match: 9. Germline V gene sequence: CDR1 ENHRY, CDR2 SYGVKD.

This clone was detected only once. This chain connects TRBV21-1 to TRBJ1-5. TRBV21-1 has pseudogene status. The CDR3 runs 17 residues. The CDR3 coding sequence is TGTGCCAGCAGCAAAAGGTATGGAGGGAATAGCAATCAGCCCCAGCATTTT. This translates into CASSKRYGGNSNQPQHF.

This chain connects TRBV6-5 to TRBJ1-3; D not resolved. Trimming left V 8 bases short and J 4 bases short, with 9 bases between. The CDR3 covers 12 residues. The germline V gene has CDR1 MNHEY and CDR2 SVGAGI. CDR3: CASPSDGNTIYF. The DNA of the CDR3 is TGTGCCAGCCCCTCGGACGGAAACACCATATATTTT.

The V gene is TRBV5-4, the J gene TRBJ1-2; no clear D gene. The ends were cut back, 4 bases at V and 7 bases at J, with 14 bases in the middle. Germline V gene lookup returns CDR1 SGHNT and CDR2 YYREEE (reference sequence). The CDR3 runs 13 residues. The CDR3 sequence: CASSETSTGGYTF. As DNA, the CDR3 is TGTGCCAGCAGCGAAACTAGCACGGGTGGCTACACCTTC.

Points on this clone: Other DNA sequences from this sample encode an identical CDR3 as well. The gene calls are TRBV6-5 and TRBJ1-4; D is ambiguous. Between the trimmed V and J ends, which lost 0 bases and 0 bases, there was a span of 5 bases. This CDR3 region has 15 residues. CDR1 and CDR2 from the germline V gene are MNHEY and SVGAGI. This CDR3 is CASSYSGPTNEKLFF. The DNA for the CDR3 is TGTGCCAGCAGTTACTCAGGACCAACTAATGAAAAACTGTTTTTT.

The V and J genes are TRBV6-2 or TRBV6-3 and TRBJ2-1, with TRBD2 identical over 7 bases. The junction had 3 bases not matched to a gene; V was cut back by 0 bases and J by 7 bases. CDR3 length: 14 amino acids. In germline, CDR1 is MNHEY, CDR2 SVGEGT. The CDR3 spells CASSYSSGRNEQFF. The CDR3 DNA is TGTGCCAGCAGTTACTCTAGCGGGCGTAATGAGCAGTTCTTC.

The chain recombines TRBV19 with TRBJ2-7, with TRBD1 matching over 7 bases. V was clipped by 9 bases and J by 6 bases; unmatched bases: 11. CDR3 length: 13 amino acids. The germline V gene has CDR1 LNHDA and CDR2 SQIVND (reference sequence). The CDR3, as DNA: TGTGCCAGCGAACCGGGACAGTTGGCCGAGCAGTACTTC. Translated: CASEPGQLAEQYF.

This chain connects TRBV29-1 to TRBJ2-5, with 9 positions matching TRBD1. CDR1 is SQVTM, CDR2 ANQGSEA, per germline. The CDR3 extends over 15 amino acids. J lost 4 bases, V lost 6 bases, and 12 bases had no gene match. Here the CDR3 DNA reads TGCAGCGTCGGCGGGACAGGGAGGATTGGAGAGACCCAGTACTTC. Translating it yields CSVGGTGRIGETQYF. Together with reference TRBV29-1 and TRBJ2-5, the CDR3 gives the full variable domain: SAVISQKPSRDICQRGTSLTIQCQVDSQVTMMFWYRQQPGQSLTLIATANQGSEATYESGFVIDKFPISRPNLTFSTLTVSNMSPEDSSIYLCSVGGTGRIGETQYFGPGTRLLVL.

The V and J genes are TRBV11-2 and TRBJ2-2; weak D call: TRBD2 (7 bases). The CDR3 loop spans 16 amino acids. The V gene lost 6 bases and the J gene lost 6 bases, with 20 bases spanning the gap. The germline V gene encodes CDR1 SGHAT and CDR2 FQNNGV. The CDR3 nucleotides read TGTGCCAGCAGGGCCCTGGAGGGGGGGCCAGCCGGGGAGCTGTTTTTT. It specifies CASRALEGGPAGELFF.

The chain employs TRBV10-3 and TRBJ1-2; the match to TRBD1 covers 9 bases. CDR1 ENHRY and CDR2 SYGVKD come from the germline V gene. V gave up 10 bases and J gave up 6 bases; unmatched junction bases: 12. The CDR3 loop spans 14 amino acids. The CDR3 spells CATRDRERVNGYTF. CDR3 nucleotides: TGTGCCACCCGGGACAGGGAACGGGTGAATGGCTACACCTTC.

The chain couples TRBV6-5 to TRBJ2-2, with D maybe TRBD1 (5 bases). Per germline, CDR1 MNHEY and CDR2 SVGAGI. V was cut by 8 bases and J by 7 bases, with 11 bases left in between. This CDR3 has 12 residues. The CDR3: CASARDRGELFF. The CDR3 DNA is TGTGCCAGCGCCAGGGATCGCGGGGAGCTGTTTTTT.

The chain carries TRBV6-5 and TRBJ2-1; 11 nucleotides agree with TRBD2. Per the germline V gene, CDR1 is MNHEY and CDR2 is SVGAGI. The CDR3 runs 15 residues. The junction had 9 bases not matched to a gene; V was cut back by 6 bases and J by 8 bases. CDR3 residues: CASRSSGGPGDEQFF. The CDR3 DNA reads as TGTGCCAGCAGGTCTAGCGGGGGGCCTGGGGATGAGCAGTTCTTC.

The V gene is TRBV6-5, the J gene TRBJ1-1; 12 nucleotides align to TRBD1. This CDR3 is 14 amino acids long. CDR1 and CDR2 (germline): MNHEY, SVGAGI. V lost 6 bases to trimming and J lost 4 bases; unmatched junction nucleotides: 3. The CDR3 region is CASRGQGAATEAFF. CDR3 coding DNA: TGTGCCAGCAGGGGACAGGGGGCCGCCACTGAAGCTTTCTTT.

CDR3: CASSPGDRRTNYGYTF. In nucleotides, the CDR3 is TGCGCCAGCAGCCCTGGTGACCGACGAACTAACTATGGCTACACCTTC. The V and J genes are TRBV4-1 and TRBJ1-2; no definite D call. This CDR3 comprises 16 residues. V shed 4 bases and J shed 0 bases, with 15 bases lying between them. The V gene's germline CDR1 is MGHRA and CDR2 YSYEKL.

The rearrangement uses TRBV5-1 and TRBJ1-2, with D tentatively TRBD1 (5 bases). Trimming took off 4 bases at V and 8 bases at J, with 27 bases between the two ends. The CDR3 has 17 amino acids. In germline, CDR1 is SGHRS, CDR2 YFSETQ. CDR3 sequence: CASSPDLTRGQSSGYTF. The CDR3 nucleotides read TGCGCCAGCAGCCCAGATCTGACAAGGGGCCAAAGTTCAGGCTACACCTTC.

The chain is built from TRBV18 and TRBJ1-2, with 9 bases fitting TRBD1. V lost 0 bases to trimming and J lost 6 bases; unmatched junction nucleotides: 11. Per the germline V gene, CDR1 is KGHSH and CDR2 is LQKENI. The CDR3 is 17 amino acids. This CDR3 reads CASSPPGGTGNPNGYTF. The DNA of the CDR3 is TGTGCCAGCTCACCACCGGGCGGGACAGGGAATCCAAATGGCTACACCTTC.

The chain recombines TRBV13 with TRBJ2-1, with D possibly being TRBD1 or TRBD2 (7 bases each). V gave up 5 bases and J gave up 3 bases, with 11 bases separating them. The germline CDR1 and CDR2 sequences are PRHDT and FYEKMQ (reference sequence). This CDR3 has 14 amino acids. CDR3 protein: CASSPGGDYNEQFF. CDR3 coding DNA: TGTGCCAGCAGCCCAGGGGGGGACTACAATGAGCAGTTCTTC.

This clone was recorded once. V is TRBV7-2 and J is TRBJ2-1; D perhaps matches TRBD2 (7 bases). CDR3 length: 15 amino acids. V was cut by 3 bases and J by 5 bases, with 14 bases left in between. In germline, CDR1 is SGHTA, CDR2 FQGNSA. The CDR3 region is CASSFGGLGHNEQFF. CDR3 nucleotide sequence: TGTGCCAGCAGCTTCGGGGGGCTCGGCCACAATGAGCAGTTCTTC.